Shown below are 30 T cell receptor beta chains from a single sample sequenced in a study of blood T cell repertoires in COVID-19 (dated by TCRdb to the early 2020s). The library was prepared using the immunoSEQ multiplex PCR assay. TCRdb obtained this table from immuneACCESS and retained in-frame rearrangements with V and J assigned. These tables miss some clones; where compared with another copy, unresolved V genes account for less than half of the shortfall, and the remainder is unexplained. Counted in this sample were about 360,000 clones; approximately 86% of them appeared once. Approximately 2.9% of the sample is in the top ten clones. The sample comprised peripheral blood. The receptors derive from a human donor in a cohort sampled during active COVID-19.

The chain carries TRBV2 and TRBJ2-5, with 8 bases fitting TRBD1. J lost 3 bases, V lost 5 bases, and 5 bases had no gene match. The germline V gene encodes CDR1 SNHLY and CDR2 FYNNEI. The CDR3 length is 14 residues. The CDR3 loop is CASSRNRGEETQYF. The CDR3 DNA follows: TGTGCCAGCAGTAGGAACAGGGGGGAAGAGACCCAGTACTTC.

The rearrangement links TRBV9 to TRBJ2-3; 11 nucleotides agree with TRBD2. The CDR3 spans 16 residues. The trim removed 3 bases at V and 2 bases at J, leaving 5 bases unmatched. Germline V lookup: CDR1 SGDLS, CDR2 YYNGEE. The CDR3 is CASSALGLADTDTQYF. The CDR3 DNA sequence: TGTGCCAGCAGCGCCCTGGGACTAGCGGACACAGATACGCAGTATTTT. The full variable domain, its missing parts supplied by reference TRBV9 and TRBJ2-3, is DSGVTQTPKHLITATGQRVTLRCSPRSGDLSVYWYQQSLDQGLQFLIQYYNGEERAKGNILERFSAQQFPDLHSELNLSSLELGDSALYFCASSALGLADTDTQYFGPGTRLTVL.

The rearrangement uses TRBV4-2 and TRBJ1-4; TRBD1 is a possible D gene (6 bases). Germline lookup yields CDR1 LGHNA and CDR2 YNFKEQ. V gave up 2 bases and J gave up 8 bases, with 18 bases separating them. CDR3 length: 16 residues. In DNA form, the CDR3 reads TGTGCCAGCAGCCAAAGGCGGGGGGGCGGAGGGGAAAAACTGTTTTTT. It is translated as CASSQRRGGGGEKLFF.

The rearrangement joins TRBV14 to TRBJ2-7, with D uncertain. With 3 bases removed from V and 3 bases from J, the gap between germline ends came to 3 bases. The CDR3 is made up of 11 amino acids. CDR1 and CDR2 from the germline V gene are SGHDN and FVKESK. The CDR3 bases are TGTGCCAGCAGCCAGTACTACGAGCAGTACTTC. Residues: CASSQYYEQYF.

CDR3 nucleotides: TGTGCCAGTAGTATACGCTCTTCGGGTGGGGCCAACGTCCTGACTTTC. Protein sequence: CASSIRSSGGANVLTF. The chain joins TRBV19 to TRBJ2-6; D gene ambiguous. Trimming shortened V by 2 bases and J by 3 bases, and 11 bases separated the two germline ends. The CDR3 is 16 residues long. Germline V gene data show CDR1 as LNHDA and CDR2 as SQIVND (reference sequence).

The count of this clone is one. The chain recombines TRBV6-6 with TRBJ2-1; the match to TRBD2 covers 11 bases. Per germline, CDR1 MNHNY and CDR2 SVGAGI (reference sequence). With 5 bases clipped from V and 10 bases from J, the junction kept 7 bases outside the gene matches. This CDR3 is 14 amino acids long. The CDR3 protein is CASSVAGGLSEQFF. The CDR3 DNA reads TGTGCCAGCAGTGTAGCGGGGGGGCTCTCAGAGCAGTTCTTC.

This clone was seen once. The chain uses TRBV19 and TRBJ2-5; 9 bases are a match to TRBD2. After removal of 5 bases from V and 1 base from J, the junction contained 8 bases not matched to a gene. This CDR3 comprises 16 residues. Germline values: CDR1 LNHDA, CDR2 SQIVND (reference sequence). The CDR3 protein is CASSEGSGGLQETQYF. In DNA form, the CDR3 reads TGTGCCAGTAGTGAGGGTAGCGGGGGCCTCCAAGAGACCCAGTACTTC. The full variable domain, completed using reference TRBV19 and TRBJ2-5, is DGGITQSPKYLFRKEGQNVTLSCEQNLNHDAMYWYRQDPGQGLRLIYYSQIVNDFQKGDIAEGYSVSREKKESFPLTVTSAQKNPTAFYLCASSEGSGGLQETQYFGPGTRLLVL.

The genes are TRBV7-3 and TRBJ2-7; perhaps TRBD2 as D (5 bases). CDR3 size: 16 residues. Looked up from germline, CDR1 is SGHTA and CDR2 is FQGTGA. The ends were cut back, 1 base at V and 3 bases at J, with 16 bases in the middle. This CDR3 is CASSLMGGSGHYEQYF. Written as DNA, the CDR3 is TGTGCCAGCAGCTTAATGGGCGGGTCTGGCCACTACGAGCAGTACTTC.

This clone was picked up one time. V and J are TRBV28 and TRBJ1-5; 7 bases are a match to TRBD1. Germline V gives CDR1 MDHEN, CDR2 SYDVKM. J was trimmed by 1 base and V by 10 bases; bases with no gene match: 7. The CDR3 has 14 residues. CDR3 in amino acids: CAIRKQGSNQPQHF. CDR3 nucleotide sequence: TGTGCCATCAGGAAACAGGGGAGCAATCAGCCCCAGCATTTT.

The count of this clone is one. The chain links TRBV9 to TRBJ1-2; 11 bases agree with TRBD1. The germline V gene has CDR1 SGDLS and CDR2 YYNGEE. CDR3 length: 17 residues. Trimming at V came to 4 bases and at J to 11 bases, leaving 19 bases not matched to a gene. The DNA of the CDR3 is TGTGCCAGCAGCCCTGGGACAGGGGGGCCTCCCTGGCACTCATACACCTTC. Translated, it gives CASSPGTGGPPWHSYTF.

The sample holds a few counts of this clone. This chain uses TRBV19 with TRBJ1-5, with D possibly TRBD1 on 6 matching bases. Trimming stripped 5 bases from V and 1 base from J, with 12 bases between. The CDR3 is 15 residues long. CDR1 and CDR2 from the germline V gene are LNHDA and SQIVND (reference sequence). CDR3: CASSSSGESNQPQHF. Written as DNA, the CDR3 is TGTGCCAGTAGTTCTTCAGGGGAGAGCAATCAGCCCCAGCATTTT.

The chain recombines TRBV5-1 with TRBJ1-6; 10 nucleotides agree with TRBD1. V shed 4 bases, J shed 7 bases, and the junction held 2 bases outside the gene matches. Germline CDR1 SGHRS, CDR2 YFSETQ. The CDR3 totals 14 residues. CDR3 bases: TGCGCCAGCAGCCAGGACAGGGGGAATTCACCCCTCCACTTT. It yields the protein CASSQDRGNSPLHF.

The rearrangement links TRBV2 to TRBJ2-5; D ambiguous. The germline CDR1 and CDR2 sequences are SNHLY and FYNNEI. Trimming took off 10 bases at V and 12 bases at J, with 9 bases between the two ends. CDR3 length: 8 amino acids. CDR3 in amino acids: CAIKKKYF. As DNA, the CDR3 is TGTGCCATCAAAAAAAAGTACTTC.

Turning to this clone: Other DNA sequences in this sample translate to the same CDR3. The chain uses TRBV20-1 and TRBJ2-1; no reliable D call. Trimming left V 2 bases short and J 4 bases short, with 3 bases between. The CDR3 has 11 residues. Germline values: CDR1 DFQATT, CDR2 SNEGSKA (reference sequence). This chain's CDR3 is CSARLYNEQFF. The DNA for the CDR3 is TGCAGTGCTAGACTTTACAATGAGCAGTTCTTC.

The V and J genes are TRBV5-4 and TRBJ1-6; D is uncertain. From germline, CDR1 is SGHNT and CDR2 YYREEE (reference sequence). The CDR3 runs 15 residues. V was cut by 0 bases and J by 8 bases, with 12 bases left in between. The CDR3 loop reads CASSLGGSADSPLHF. CDR3 coding DNA: TGTGCCAGCAGCTTGGGTGGCAGCGCTGATTCACCCCTCCACTTT.

This clone has a handful of counts. The chain links TRBV25-1 to TRBJ2-7; 8 bases line up with TRBD1. Germline-derived CDR1 and CDR2 are MGHDK and SYGVNS. This CDR3 region has 16 residues. The trim removed 4 bases at V and 5 bases at J, leaving 13 bases unmatched. The CDR3 region has the DNA TGTGCCAGCAGTGTACTAAGAGGACAGGGCCCCGACGAGCAGTACTTC. Protein sequence: CASSVLRGQGPDEQYF.

The chain links TRBV29-1 to TRBJ2-5, with 7 bases aligning to TRBD1. This CDR3 region has 16 residues. Trimming at V came to 5 bases and at J to 5 bases, leaving 17 bases not matched to a gene. The germline V gene has CDR1 SQVTM and CDR2 ANQGSEA. The CDR3 sequence is CSVSRVRQGEAETQYF. The CDR3 nucleotides are TGCAGCGTTTCCCGAGTAAGACAGGGAGAAGCGGAGACCCAGTACTTC.

The chain joins TRBV5-5 to TRBJ1-4; TRBD1 matches 9 bases. The CDR3 contains 14 residues. CDR1 and CDR2 (germline): SGHKS, YYEKEE (reference sequence). V gave up 3 bases and J gave up 6 bases; unmatched junction bases: 3. CDR3 sequence reads: CASSWDRADEKLFF. DNA for the CDR3: TGTGCCAGCAGCTGGGACAGGGCGGATGAAAAACTGTTTTTT.

The V call is TRBV7-9, the J call TRBJ2-1; no definite D call. V dropped 2 bases and J dropped 3 bases, with 5 bases sitting between them. Germline V gene data show CDR1 as SEHNR and CDR2 as FQNEAQ (reference sequence). The CDR3 is made up of 13 amino acids. The CDR3 spells CASSLQVYNEQFF. DNA for the CDR3: TGTGCCAGCAGCTTACAGGTCTACAATGAGCAGTTCTTC.

The J gene is TRBJ2-1, the V gene TRBV5-1, with D possibly being TRBD2 (5 bases). Germline CDR1 SGHRS, CDR2 YFSETQ. The CDR3 has 15 amino acids. Deletions cut 7 bases from V and 0 bases from J, with 14 bases between. As DNA, the CDR3 is TGCGCCAGCCAACGGGATCTTAGCTCCTACAATGAGCAGTTCTTC. It codes for CASQRDLSSYNEQFF.

V gene TRBV7-2 combines with J gene TRBJ2-2, with unresolved D. There are 14 residues in the CDR3. Germline values: CDR1 SGHTA, CDR2 FQGNSA. The V and J ends lost 4 bases and 3 bases respectively, with 9 bases between them. Here the CDR3 reads CASSSHRDTGELFF. In DNA form, the CDR3 reads TGTGCCAGCAGCTCCCATCGGGACACCGGGGAGCTGTTTTTT. The full variable domain, its missing parts supplied by reference TRBV7-2 and TRBJ2-2, is GAGVSQSPSNKVTEKGKDVELRCDPISGHTALYWYRQSLGQGLEFLIYFQGNSAPDKSGLPSDRFSAERTGGSVSTLTIQRTQQEDSAVYLCASSSHRDTGELFFGEGSRLTVL.

The chain joins TRBV4-1 to TRBJ2-6; tentatively, D is TRBD2 (5 bases). Germline V gene data show CDR1 as MGHRA and CDR2 as YSYEKL. This CDR3 comprises 19 residues. Trimming took 0 bases from V and 2 from J, leaving 17 bases between them. The DNA for the CDR3 is TGCGCCAGCAGCCAAGAACCCCGAGGGATAAGAGCTGGGGCCAACGTCCTGACTTTC. Its translation: CASSQEPRGIRAGANVLTF.

The J gene is TRBJ2-1, the V gene TRBV5-1; D may be TRBD2 (5 bases). Germline CDR1 is SGHRS and CDR2 is YFSETQ. V shed 2 bases and J shed 0 bases, with 9 bases lying between them. This CDR3 region has 15 residues. Here the CDR3 reads CASSFGLSSYNEQFF. The CDR3 bases are TGCGCCAGCAGCTTTGGACTTAGCTCCTACAATGAGCAGTTCTTC.

The chain joins TRBV5-5 to TRBJ1-2; no clear D gene. Germline CDR1 and CDR2: SGHKS and YYEKEE (reference sequence). The CDR3 runs 13 residues. V was trimmed by 2 bases and J by 8 bases, leaving 13 bases between them. The CDR3 protein is CASSFEFTGGYTF. The CDR3, as DNA: TGTGCCAGCAGCTTTGAATTCACGGGAGGCTACACCTTC.

CDR3 region: CASSFVLGSRGAQRGYTF. CDR3 in DNA: TGTGCCAGCAGTTTCGTCCTAGGGTCGCGGGGGGCGCAGCGTGGCTACACCTTC. The V and J genes are TRBV28 and TRBJ1-2, with D possibly TRBD1 on 6 matching bases. Trimming took off 3 bases at V and 7 bases at J, with 27 bases between the two ends. The length of the CDR3 is 18 residues. Germline V gene sequence: CDR1 MDHEN, CDR2 SYDVKM.

The chain employs TRBV9 and TRBJ1-2; 8 bases are shared with TRBD1. The CDR3 runs to 15 residues. CDR1 SGDLS and CDR2 YYNGEE come from the germline V gene. With 4 bases clipped from V and 2 bases from J, the junction kept 7 bases outside the gene matches. The chain's CDR3 is CASSSQGASNYGYTF. As DNA, the CDR3 is TGTGCCAGCAGCTCCCAGGGGGCGTCCAACTATGGCTACACCTTC.

The chain joins TRBV15 to TRBJ2-5; a possible D gene is TRBD1 (6 bases). This CDR3 spans 14 amino acids. V was pared by 8 bases and J by 4 bases, with 17 bases between. The V gene's germline CDR1 is LNHNV and CDR2 YYDKDF (reference sequence). CDR3 bases: TGTGCCACCGGTCTAGGGGGAGAGTCAGAGACCCAGTACTTC. Its protein is CATGLGGESETQYF.

The genes are TRBV11-3 and TRBJ2-3, with TRBD1 matching over 7 bases. The CDR3 has 15 residues. J was trimmed by 1 base and V by 5 bases; bases with no gene match: 6. The germline V gene encodes CDR1 SGHNT and CDR2 YENEEA. CDR3 loop: CASSPRDRCTDTQYF. For the CDR3, the DNA is TGTGCCAGCAGCCCTCGGGACAGATGCACAGATACGCAGTATTTT.

The rearrangement links TRBV20-1 to TRBJ1-2; 7 nucleotides align to TRBD1. Per the germline V gene, CDR1 is DFQATT and CDR2 is SNEGSKA (reference sequence). The CDR3 is made up of 12 amino acids. V shed 3 bases, J shed 4 bases, and the junction held 2 bases outside the gene matches. CDR3 in DNA: TGCAGTGCTAGTGGGACAGCCTATGGCTACACCTTC. It translates to CSASGTAYGYTF.

J is TRBJ2-2 and V is TRBV5-5; 8 bases are a match to TRBD1. The CDR3 covers 15 residues. Unmatched junction bases numbered 7, after V lost 2 bases and J lost 7 bases. Germline V gene lookup returns CDR1 SGHKS and CDR2 YYEKEE (reference sequence). The CDR3 region has the DNA TGTGCCAGCAGCTTTGGGCAGGGGGCTGGCGGGGAGCTGTTTTTT. This encodes CASSFGQGAGGELFF.